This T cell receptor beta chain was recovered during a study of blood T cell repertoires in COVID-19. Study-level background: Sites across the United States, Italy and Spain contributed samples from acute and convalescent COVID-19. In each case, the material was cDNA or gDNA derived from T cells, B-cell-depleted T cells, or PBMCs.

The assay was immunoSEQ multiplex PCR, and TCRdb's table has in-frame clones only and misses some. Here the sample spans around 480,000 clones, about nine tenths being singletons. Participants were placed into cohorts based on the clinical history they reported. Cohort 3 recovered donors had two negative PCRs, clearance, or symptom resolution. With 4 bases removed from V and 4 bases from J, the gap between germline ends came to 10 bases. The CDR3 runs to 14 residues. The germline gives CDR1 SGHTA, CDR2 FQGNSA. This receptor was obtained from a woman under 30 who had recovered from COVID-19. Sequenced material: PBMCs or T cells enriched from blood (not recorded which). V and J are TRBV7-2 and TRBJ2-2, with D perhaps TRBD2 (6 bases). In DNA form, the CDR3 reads TGTGCCAGCAGCTCTCGACTAGTCACCGGGGAGCTGTTTTTT. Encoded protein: CASSSRLVTGELFF.